These T cell receptor beta chains were read from a single sample in a study of CD4 T cell repertoires in COVID-19. Here immunoSEQ multiplex PCR was the method, and the copy in TCRdb shows in-frame clones only, minus some. In the table there are some 80,000 clones, 83% of which are singletons. The source was CD4+ T cells from peripheral blood, collected after recovery from COVID-19. The source is a human donor who had COVID-19. The CDR3 runs from the conserved cysteine through the conserved F or W. Each record gives: CDR3 length, J gene, D gene, clone size, V gene, CDR3 DNA, CDR3 protein. A D gene is named only where the DNA matches it firmly. For some rows the clone size is stated as once, few or many, or as a class when expanded; others skip it.

>18|TRBJ2-1|-|few|TRBV27
TGTGCCAGCAGTTTTTATTTTTTTCCTGGGGGATCCTACAATGAGCAGTTCTTC
CASSFYFFPGGSYNEQFF
>11|TRBJ1-5|-|-|TRBV24-1
TGTGCCACCCTGACGAGTCAGCCCCAGCATTTT
CATLTSQPQHF
>15|TRBJ2-1|TRBD2|-|TRBV6-2/TRBV6-3
TGTGCCAGCAGTTCTCTAGCGGGAGTTGTGAATGAGCAGTTCTTC
CASSSLAGVVNEQFF
>13|TRBJ2-2|-|-|TRBV2
TGTGCCAGCTGCAGGGGGGAGGTCGGGGAGCTGTTTTTT
CASCRGEVGELFF
>15|TRBJ2-3|-|once|TRBV5-1
TGCGCCAGCAGCTTGGATACAGCTAGCACAGATACGCAGTATTTT
CASSLDTASTDTQYF
>13|TRBJ1-2|-|once|TRBV3-1/TRBV3-2
TGTGCCAGCAGCCAAGACGGGGTCTATGGCTACACCTTC
CASSQDGVYGYTF
>13|TRBJ2-1|TRBD2|-|TRBV23-1
TGCGCCAGCAAGCGGGGGTCGAGGGATGAGCAGTTCTTC
CASKRGSRDEQFF
>12|TRBJ2-1|-|-|TRBV30
TGTGCCTGGAGTGTACCTGGGGATGAGCAGTTCTTC
CAWSVPGDEQFF
>17|TRBJ1-1|-|-|TRBV3-1/TRBV3-2
TGTGCCAGCAGCCAAGTAAGAGGTAGCAGTCTGAACACTGAAGCTTTCTTT
CASSQVRGSSLNTEAFF
>14|TRBJ2-3|-|-|TRBV7-2
TGTGCCAGCAGCTCCGCGGGGACCACAGATACGCAGTATTTT
CASSSAGTTDTQYF